The 24 T cell receptor beta chains below come from one sample, sequenced in a study of tissue T cells after allogeneic stem cell transplantation. Noted time point: mouse harvest day 7 after allogeneic transplant. The graft held 10^6 splenic CD5+ T cells and 10^7 T-cell-depleted bone marrow cells. TCRdb's table, derived via immunoSEQ multiplex PCR, lists solely in-frame clones and lacks some. This sample has several thousand clones, with roughly half found just once. The sequencing sample was made of gut tissue. These receptors were taken from a female BALB/c mouse given C57BL/6 T cells with graft-versus-host disease after an allogeneic hematopoietic cell transplant.

This clone is termed large. Gene names are the mouse ones. Read data end 1 residue before the CDR3 end; the end is taken from the germline J gene. This rearrangement joins TRBV12-2 to TRBJ2-7; no firm D call. Between the trimmed V and J ends, which lost 0 bases and 4 bases, there was a span of 6 bases. The CDR3 totals 12 residues. CDR1 is SGHLS, CDR2 HYDKME, per germline. CDR3 residues: CASSLAHYEQYF. Partial CDR3 DNA: TGTGCCAGCTCTCTCGCACATTATGAACAGTAC.

Comment on this clone: Gene and germline names: mouse. The CDR3 end is not reached by the read, which stops 1 residue before it; the germline J gene fills it in. V gene TRBV16 combines with J gene TRBJ1-1; D gene unclear. In germline, CDR1 is SGHSA, CDR2 FRNQAP. The CDR3 loop spans 13 amino acids. With 3 bases removed from V and 0 bases from J, the gap between germline ends came to 5 bases. The CDR3 spells CASSFTANTEVFF. The sequenced part of the CDR3 DNA is TGTGCAAGCAGCTTCACAGCAAACACAGAAGTCTTC.

Turning to this clone: Mouse gene names apply. Read sequence stops 1 residue before the CDR3 end, and the germline J gene provides the missing end. V is TRBV19 and J is TRBJ2-1; D gene unclear. The CDR3 length is 14 residues. The V and J ends lost 2 bases and 0 bases respectively, with 6 bases between them. The germline CDR1 and CDR2 sequences are FNHDT and SITEND (reference sequence). The sequenced CDR3 bases are TGTGCCAGCAGTATGACAAATAACTATGCTGAGCAGTTC. Translating gives CASSMTNNYAEQF. The entire CDR3 protein reads CASSMTNNYAEQFF.

A note on this clone: Gene labels here are mouse ones. Sequencing ends 1 residue short of the CDR3 end; the germline J gene provides the rest. The rearrangement links TRBV26 to TRBJ2-3; 8 bases are a match to TRBD1. Germline values: CDR1 KGHPV, CDR2 FQNQEV (reference sequence). V shed 2 bases and J 3 bases; nucleotides not matched to a gene: 4. CDR3 length: 15 amino acids. CDR3 residues: CASSLQGAGAETLYF. Incomplete CDR3 DNA: TGTGCCAGCAGTCTGCAGGGGGCAGGAGCAGAAACGCTGTAT.

On this clone: Genes here carry mouse names. The CDR3 end is not reached by the read, which stops 1 residue before it; the germline J gene fills it in. The chain uses TRBV5 and TRBJ1-1; a weak D match, TRBD1 (5 bases). Trimming removed 0 bases from V and 4 bases from J, with 9 bases in between. In germline, CDR1 is LGHNA, CDR2 YNLKQL (reference sequence). The length of the CDR3 is 14 residues. The CDR3 reads CASSQDARATEVFF. CDR3 DNA (partial): TGTGCCAGCAGCCAAGATGCCAGGGCCACAGAAGTCTTC.

Concerning this clone itself: Gene names denote mouse genes. The DNA ends 1 residue before the CDR3 does, and the rest of the CDR3 is filled in from the germline J gene. V usage is TRBV16 and J usage is TRBJ2-3; no reliable D call. The V gene's germline CDR1 is SGHSA and CDR2 FRNQAP. The CDR3 consists of 14 residues. Trimming pared 5 bases from V and 0 bases from J, leaving 9 bases between. The sequenced part of the CDR3 DNA is TGTGCAAGCAGCCCTTCTTTTAGTGCAGAAACGCTGTAT. Translated: CASSPSFSAETLY. The complete CDR3 sequence is CASSPSFSAETLYF.

This clone is medium-sized in the sample. Gene names and germline match the mouse. The CDR3 is cut off 1 residue early in the read; its end comes from the germline J gene. The chain employs TRBV13-1 and TRBJ2-5, with 7 positions matching TRBD1. The CDR3 is made up of 12 amino acids. The germline V gene encodes CDR1 NSHNY and CDR2 SYGAGN. The trim removed 5 bases at V and 5 bases at J, leaving 2 bases unmatched. CDR3 DNA, as far as it was read: TGTGCCAGCAGGACAGGGAGAGACACCCAGTAC. This translates into CASRTGRDTQY. The CDR3 reads in full as CASRTGRDTQYF.

This clone rates as large (0.1 to 1%). Gene and germline names: mouse. The read finishes 1 residue shy of the CDR3 end, and the germline J gene is used to complete it. The V gene is TRBV1, the J gene TRBJ2-1; 8 nucleotides match TRBD2. This CDR3 is 15 amino acids long. V trimming: 4 bases; J trimming: 1 base; junction bases outside the gene matches: 3. In germline, CDR1 is NSQYPW, CDR2 LRSPGD (reference sequence). CDR3 sequence: CTCSGRLGNYAEQFF. The sequenced part of the CDR3 DNA is TGCACCTGCAGTGGTAGACTGGGGAACTATGCTGAGCAGTTC.

By share of the sample, this clone is medium-sized. Gene names refer to mouse genes. Sequencing ends 1 residue short of the CDR3 end; the germline J gene provides the rest. The rearrangement uses TRBV26 and TRBJ1-3; possibly TRBD1 for D (6 bases). The CDR3 contains 14 residues. CDR1 and CDR2 from the germline V gene are KGHPV and FQNQEV (reference sequence). Trimming took 4 bases from V and 8 from J, leaving 15 bases between them. CDR3 protein: CASSRAGARDTLYF. Partial CDR3 DNA: TGTGCCAGCAGTCGCGCGGGGGCGCGGGATACGCTCTAT.

On this clone itself: The gene symbols are mouse symbols. The sequence runs out 1 residue before the end of the CDR3; the remainder is reconstructed from the germline J gene. V and J are TRBV26 and TRBJ1-3; the D gene is possibly TRBD1 (5 bases). The CDR3 is 14 residues long. Trimming pared 4 bases from V and 4 bases from J, leaving 11 bases between. CDR1 is KGHPV, CDR2 FQNQEV, per germline (reference sequence). CDR3 in amino acids: CASSQRGNGNTLYF. The CDR3 DNA, read in part, is TGTGCCAGCAGTCAGCGGGGGAACGGAAATACGCTCTAT.

This clone appeared a single time. Gene names and germline match the mouse. The read ends 1 residue early relative to the CDR3; the germline J gene fills the gap. V is TRBV26 and J is TRBJ2-4; either TRBD1 or TRBD2 may fit D (5 bases each). CDR1 KGHPV and CDR2 FQNQEV come from the germline V gene (reference sequence). The ends were cut back, 2 bases at V and 2 bases at J, with 5 bases in the middle. The CDR3 is 13 amino acids. The CDR3 bases that were read are TGTGCCAGCAGTCTGGGGGCTCAAAACACCTTGTAC. Protein: CASSLGAQNTLY. The entire CDR3 sequence reads CASSLGAQNTLYF.

As to this clone: Mouse gene names apply. The CDR3 end is not reached by the read, which stops 1 residue before it; the germline J gene fills it in. V and J are TRBV17 and TRBJ2-3, with 12 bases that match TRBD2. The CDR3 extends over 14 amino acids. The V segment lost 6 bases and the J segment 4 bases; nucleotides outside the gene matches: 2. Germline values: CDR1 MNHDT, CDR2 YYDKIL. Incomplete CDR3 DNA: TGTGCTAGCAGACGACTGGGGGGGCCAGAAACGCTGTAT. Its translation is CASRRLGGPETLY. From start to end, the CDR3 is CASRRLGGPETLYF.

About this clone: Genes and germline come from the mouse. With the read ending 1 residue before the CDR3 end, the germline J gene is used to fill in that end. The chain carries TRBV5 and TRBJ2-3; TRBD1 matches 12 bases. V lost 0 bases, J lost 9 bases, and 4 bases stayed unmatched. From germline, CDR1 is LGHNA and CDR2 YNLKQL (reference sequence). The CDR3 extends over 15 amino acids. The part of the CDR3 DNA that was read is TGTGCCAGCAGCCAAGAGGGGACAGGGGGCGGGACGCTGTAT. Residues: CASSQEGTGGGTLY. The CDR3, in full, reads CASSQEGTGGGTLYF.

In its sample, this clone ranks as medium-sized. The gene symbols are mouse symbols. The read terminates 1 residue before the CDR3 end, so the remaining end is supplied by the germline J gene. This chain links TRBV20 with TRBJ2-7, with D possibly being TRBD1 or TRBD2 (5 bases each). This CDR3 comprises 11 residues. Germline V gives CDR1 GFQATS, CDR2 STVNSAI. Trimming left V 1 base short and J 4 bases short, with 5 bases between. The sequenced part of the CDR3 DNA is TGTGGTGCTAGGGGGGGGTATGAACAGTAC. Amino acids: CGARGGYEQY. The complete CDR3 sequence is CGARGGYEQYF.

A remark on this clone: Mouse gene names and germline throughout. The CDR3 extends 1 residue past the end of the read, so its final part is completed from the germline J gene. The chain has TRBV26 and TRBJ2-1; a possible D gene is TRBD1 (6 bases). Germline V gene data show CDR1 as KGHPV and CDR2 as FQNQEV (reference sequence). Trimming left V 2 bases short and J 7 bases short, with 9 bases between. The length of the CDR3 is 13 residues. The CDR3 here is CASSLQGRAEQFF. CDR3 DNA (partial): TGTGCCAGCAGTCTGCAGGGGCGAGCTGAGCAGTTC. Supplemented by reference TRBV26 and TRBJ2-1, the full variable domain reads NSKVIQTPRYLVKGQGQKAKMRCIPEKGHPVVFWYQQNKNNEFKFLINFQNQEVLQQIDMTEKRFSAECPSNSPCSLEIQSSEAGDSALYLCASSLQGRAEQFFGPGTRLTVL.

This clone has a handful of counts. The gene symbols are mouse symbols. The sequence runs out 1 residue before the end of the CDR3; the remainder is reconstructed from the germline J gene. The rearrangement links TRBV3 to TRBJ2-7; TRBD2 matches at 11 bases. Trimming removed 4 bases from V and 7 bases from J; junction bases left unmatched: 6. In germline, CDR1 is SNHLY, CDR2 FYNGKV (reference sequence). The CDR3 extends over 14 amino acids. CDR3 DNA (partial): TGTGCCAGCAGCTCCGGGACTGGGGGACTGGAACAGTAC. Translation: CASSSGTGGLEQY. The full CDR3 is CASSSGTGGLEQYF.

On this clone: Mouse names are used for the genes. Sequencing ends 1 residue short of the CDR3 end; the germline J gene provides the rest. The chain is built from TRBV16 and TRBJ2-2, with 7 nucleotides matching TRBD1. After removal of 2 bases from V and 1 base from J, the junction contained 1 base not matched to a gene. Germline CDR1 SGHSA, CDR2 FRNQAP. CDR3 size: 15 residues. Here the CDR3 reads CASSLPGGNTGQLYF. CDR3 bases read: TGTGCAAGCAGCTTACCAGGGGGAAACACCGGGCAGCTCTAC.

By share, this clone counts as medium-sized. Mouse names are used for the genes. The read comes to an end 1 residue before the CDR3 does, leaving the germline J gene to fill in the end. This sequence joins TRBV16 and TRBJ2-7; 9 bases are shared with TRBD1. The CDR3 contains 15 residues. The junction had 6 bases not matched to a gene; V was cut back by 0 bases and J by 6 bases. Germline V lookup: CDR1 SGHSA, CDR2 FRNQAP. CDR3 DNA, as far as it was read: TGTGCAAGCAGCTTAGATACAGGGGGCGGGCTTGAACAGTAC. As protein: CASSLDTGGGLEQY. The whole CDR3 region reads CASSLDTGGGLEQYF.

This clone was recorded a few times. Each gene name is a mouse one. Sequencing ends 1 residue short of the CDR3 end; the germline J gene provides the rest. The rearrangement uses TRBV4 and TRBJ2-7; 11 bases match TRBD2. CDR1 is LGHDT and CDR2 is YNNKQL in the germline V gene (reference sequence). The CDR3 totals 14 residues. With V trimmed by 4 bases and J by 3 bases, 2 bases remained unmatched. CDR3: CASSFGTGGYEQYF. The covered CDR3 bases are TGTGCCAGCAGCTTCGGGACTGGGGGCTATGAACAGTAC.

For this clone: Gene names refer to mouse genes. From the germline J gene comes the end of the CDR3, since the read stops 1 residue before it. The chain links TRBV1 to TRBJ2-4; 11 bases are shared with TRBD2. The CDR3 contains 16 residues. Per the germline V gene, CDR1 is NSQYPW and CDR2 is LRSPGD (reference sequence). V lost 3 bases and J lost 3; bases outside the gene matches: 5. This chain's CDR3 is CTCSALGLGGQNTLYF. The CDR3 bases that were read are TGCACCTGCAGTGCCCTCGGACTGGGGGGACAAAACACCTTGTAC.

This clone qualifies as medium-sized. Gene names are the mouse ones. The read falls 1 residue short of the CDR3 end, and the missing part is taken from the germline J gene. V is TRBV15 and J is TRBJ1-4, with 9 positions matching TRBD1. The V gene end was trimmed by 5 bases and the J gene end by 3 bases; junction bases not matched to a gene: 4. The length of the CDR3 is 15 residues. Germline V lookup: CDR1 SGHND, CDR2 FRSKSL. CDR3 protein: CASSPGTGPNERLFF. CDR3 bases read: TGTGCCAGCAGTCCCGGGACAGGGCCCAACGAAAGATTATTT.

Turning to this clone: Mouse names are used for the genes. The CDR3 is cut off 1 residue early in the read; its end comes from the germline J gene. This sequence joins TRBV23 and TRBJ2-3. This CDR3 has 14 amino acids. The germline V gene has CDR1 KGHTA and CDR2 FQNQQP. The CDR3 bases that were read are TGCTCCAGCAGTCGAGGGGGGAAGGCAGAAACGCTGTAT. Its protein product is CSSSRGGKAETLY. The whole CDR3 protein is CSSSRGGKAETLYF.

A word on this clone: Mouse gene names apply. The read falls 1 residue short of the CDR3 end, and the missing part is taken from the germline J gene. The chain employs TRBV16 and TRBJ2-2; the D gene is possibly TRBD1 (5 bases). Germline V CDR1 and CDR2: SGHSA, FRNQAP. The V end was cut by 0 bases, the J end by 6 bases, with 8 bases between. The CDR3 totals 14 residues. CDR3 bases read: TGTGCAAGCAGCTTAGACAGGGCCCCCGGGCAGCTCTAC. Translating it yields CASSLDRAPGQLY. From start to end, the CDR3 is CASSLDRAPGQLYF.

Comment on this clone: Gene names denote mouse genes. Read sequence stops 1 residue before the CDR3 end, and the germline J gene provides the missing end. The V call is TRBV26, the J call TRBJ1-3; D might be TRBD1 (6 bases). The CDR3 length is 15 residues. V was trimmed by 3 bases and J by 0 bases, leaving 9 bases between them. The V gene's germline CDR1 is KGHPV and CDR2 FQNQEV (reference sequence). CDR3 bases read: TGTGCCAGCAGTCTAGGGGGGAATTCTGGAAATACGCTCTAT. The encoded protein is CASSLGGNSGNTLY. The complete CDR3 sequence is CASSLGGNSGNTLYF.